One sample yielded the 8 T cell receptor beta chains listed below, sequenced in a study of early T cells in non-severe SARS-CoV-2 infection. One entry per CDR3 protein, called by TCRdb with MiXCR from the 5' RACE reads. The data show roughly 75,000 distinct CDR3 sequences, around 11% seen once. The sequenced sample was whole blood. These receptors came from an adult who was a healthcare worker with PCR-confirmed SARS-CoV-2 infection or an uninfected control (not recorded which).

This clonotype was counted only a few times. The chain joins TRBV24-1 to TRBJ2-2; D gene uncertain. CDR3 length: 13 residues. In germline, CDR1 is KGHDR, CDR2 SFDVKD. V was trimmed by 6 bases and J by 2 bases, leaving 6 bases between them. The CDR3 DNA reads as TGTGCCACCAGTCCTAGAAACACCGGGGAGCTGTTTTTT. Its translation: CATSPRNTGELFF.

This clonotype was seen ten or more times. This CDR3 reads CASGLPPGNTYNEQFF. CDR3 DNA: TGTGCTAGTGGTTTGCCCCCAGGCAACACCTACAATGAGCAGTTCTTC. V is TRBV12-5 and J is TRBJ2-1, with no clear D. The CDR3 runs 16 residues. Deletions cut 2 bases from V and 2 bases from J, with 13 bases between. CDR1 and CDR2 (germline): LGHNT, FRNRAP.

The sample holds many counts of this clonotype. The chain employs TRBV20-1 and TRBJ1-3, with unresolved D. The CDR3 loop spans 14 amino acids. Germline CDR1 DFQATT, CDR2 SNEGSKA (reference sequence). Trimming left V 1 base short and J 0 bases short, with 7 bases between. In DNA form, the CDR3 reads TGCAGTGCTAGAGTACCGCGCTCTGGAAACACCATATATTTT. Its protein is CSARVPRSGNTIYF.

The sample holds a few counts of this clonotype. The CDR3 sequence: CASSTGLASGETQYF. In DNA form, the CDR3 reads TGTGCCAGCAGTACCGGACTAGCGAGTGGGGAGACCCAGTACTTC. V is TRBV5-4 and J is TRBJ2-5; TRBD2 aligns across 9 bases. This CDR3 has 15 amino acids. Trimming at V came to 5 bases and at J to 5 bases, leaving 10 bases not matched to a gene. CDR1 and CDR2 from the germline V gene are SGHNT and YYREEE (reference sequence).

The rearrangement uses TRBV7-2 and TRBJ2-2, with a weak D call TRBD1 (6 bases). Germline V gene sequence: CDR1 SGHTA, CDR2 FQGNSA. The CDR3 totals 12 residues. The ends were cut back, 10 bases at V and 6 bases at J, with 12 bases in the middle. This CDR3 is CAIPRGSGELFF. The CDR3 region has the DNA TGTGCCATCCCTAGGGGGTCCGGGGAGCTGTTTTTT. The entire variable domain, with the rest obtained from reference TRBV7-2 and TRBJ2-2, is as follows: GAGVSQSPSNKVTEKGKDVELRCDPISGHTALYWYRQSLGQGLEFLIYFQGNSAPDKSGLPSDRFSAERTGGSVSTLTIQRTQQEDSAVYLCAIPRGSGELFFGEGSRLTVL.

This clonotype was recorded at least ten times. The CDR3 nucleotides read TGTGCCTGGAGTCACATCTACAATGAGCAGTTCTTC. Translating gives CAWSHIYNEQFF. The chain has TRBV30 and TRBJ2-1; D remains unclear. V lost 2 bases to trimming and J lost 3 bases, with 5 bases between them. CDR3 length equals 12 residues. Germline V gene lookup returns CDR1 GTSNPN and CDR2 SVGIG (reference sequence).

Ten or more counts support this clonotype. J is TRBJ2-7 and V is TRBV6-1; 7 positions agree with TRBD1. CDR3 length equals 13 residues. The V segment lost 4 bases and the J segment 4 bases; nucleotides outside the gene matches: 4. Germline CDR1 MNHNS, CDR2 SASEGT. Here the CDR3 reads CASSVQGDYEQYF. The CDR3 nucleotides read TGTGCCAGCAGTGTCCAGGGGGATTACGAGCAGTACTTC.

This clonotype was seen repeatedly, ten times or more. V is TRBV7-9 and J is TRBJ1-1; 8 bases line up with TRBD1. CDR1 SEHNR and CDR2 FQNEAQ come from the germline V gene (reference sequence). Trimming took 7 bases from V and 5 from J; bases not matched to a gene: 9. The CDR3 totals 14 residues. DNA of the CDR3: TGTGCCAGCACCCAGGACAGGGTGGGTACTGAAGCTTTCTTT. Translating it yields CASTQDRVGTEAFF.